This T cell receptor beta chain originates from a study of neurological immune-mediated disorders. Whole-study results and caveats: Levels of TCR clonal expansion peaked in HTLV-1-associated myelopathy and reached their lowest in multiple sclerosis, under those of healthy controls.

The table lists this clonotype with many counts. Its cognate antigen is unknown. From the 5' RACE reads, TCRdb called clonotypes with MiXCR, one entry per CDR3 protein. The repertoire has 55,000 to 65,000 distinct CDR3 sequences, about 3.5% of them found once; the top ten carry under 2.5%. The CDR3 has 13 residues. V was clipped by 3 bases and J by 9 bases, with 12 bases between them. The chain is built from TRBV12-3 or TRBV12-4 and TRBJ2-1; tentatively, D is TRBD1 (6 bases). Input material: PBMCs. This clonotype was sampled from a woman in her forties or fifties with multiple sclerosis. The CDR3 here is CASSFRGEGEQFF. The CDR3 region has the DNA TGTGCCAGCAGTTTCAGGGGAGAGGGTGAGCAGTTCTTC.